These 15 T cell receptor beta chains originate from one sample sequenced in a study of cytomegalovirus exposure and HLA in healthy donors. This PCR relied on a set of 60 Vbeta primers and 13 Jbeta primers. The repertoire was sequenced with immunoSEQ multiplex PCR; TCRdb's copy has only in-frame clones and lacks some. The table records about 130,000 clones, over 65% of them present only once. The sequenced sample was PBMCs. These receptors were collected from a man between 18 and 35 years old in good health and CMV-seropositive.

A single count supports this clone. The rearrangement links TRBV30 to TRBJ2-2, with D possibly TRBD1 on 5 matching bases. This CDR3 spans 13 amino acids. The germline gives CDR1 GTSNPN, CDR2 SVGIG (reference sequence). The V gene lost 0 bases and the J gene lost 6 bases, with 8 bases spanning the gap. This CDR3 is CAWSVLGPGELFF. The CDR3 bases are TGTGCCTGGAGTGTACTGGGGCCCGGGGAGCTGTTTTTT.

This sequence joins TRBV11-2 and TRBJ2-7; D is undetermined. The CDR3 contains 14 residues. Germline CDR1 and CDR2: SGHAT and FQNNGV. Deletions cut 2 bases from V and 2 bases from J, with 10 bases between. CDR3 residues: CASSLSGQAYEQYF. The CDR3 nucleotides read TGTGCCAGCAGCTTATCCGGTCAGGCCTACGAGCAGTACTTC.

This chain joins TRBV5-4 and TRBJ2-1; 9 bases map to TRBD1. Trimming removed 0 bases from V and 3 bases from J; junction bases left unmatched: 7. Germline V gene sequence: CDR1 SGHNT, CDR2 YYREEE (reference sequence). The CDR3 consists of 17 residues. The CDR3, as DNA: TGTGCCAGCAGCTTGGAACCCCGGACAGGGGACTACAATGAGCAGTTCTTC. It is translated as CASSLEPRTGDYNEQFF.

The chain joins TRBV18 to TRBJ1-1, with 11 bases matching TRBD1. Germline trimming cut 4 bases from V and 0 bases from J; bases unmatched to any gene: 10. The length of the CDR3 is 18 residues. Germline values: CDR1 KGHSH, CDR2 LQKENI. The CDR3 protein is CASSLKTGQGEMNTEAFF. DNA for the CDR3: TGTGCCAGCTCACTCAAAACGGGACAGGGGGAAATGAACACTGAAGCTTTCTTT.

The rearrangement uses TRBV9 and TRBJ2-3; TRBD1 matches 8 bases. Trimming at V came to 3 bases and at J to 2 bases, leaving 5 bases not matched to a gene. From germline, CDR1 is SGDLS and CDR2 YYNGEE. The CDR3 runs 15 residues. The CDR3 DNA reads as TGTGCCAGCAGCGGACGACAGGGGCCCACAGATACGCAGTATTTT. Its translation: CASSGRQGPTDTQYF.

V and J are TRBV7-6 and TRBJ2-7; D is unclear. Trimming took off 7 bases at V and 1 base at J, with 14 bases between the two ends. This CDR3 contains 14 residues. From germline, CDR1 is SGHVS and CDR2 FNYEAQ. CDR3 sequence reads: CASTRGVGSYEQYF. The CDR3, as DNA: TGTGCCAGCACCCGAGGTGTAGGATCCTACGAGCAGTACTTC. The full variable domain, rest sourced from reference TRBV7-6 and TRBJ2-7, is GAGVSQSPRYKVTKRGQDVALRCDPISGHVSLYWYRQALGQGPEFLTYFNYEAQQDKSGLPNDRFSAERPEGSISTLTIQRTEQRDSAMYRCASTRGVGSYEQYFGPGTRLTVT.

This clone was recorded a few times. This chain connects TRBV6-1 to TRBJ1-2; D remains unclear. CDR1 is MNHNS, CDR2 SASEGT, per germline. Trimming pared 1 base from V and 0 bases from J, leaving 9 bases between. CDR3 length: 15 amino acids. The CDR3 is CASSEGYGANYGYTF. CDR3 nucleotides: TGTGCCAGCAGTGAAGGGTACGGAGCTAACTATGGCTACACCTTC.

V and J are TRBV18 and TRBJ1-6; possibly TRBD1 for D (5 bases). CDR1 and CDR2 (germline): KGHSH, LQKENI. V was clipped by 1 base and J by 5 bases, with 12 bases between them. The CDR3 contains 16 residues. The DNA for the CDR3 is TGTGCCAGCTCACCACGCCCAGGGCTCGATAATTCACCCCTCCACTTT. It is translated as CASSPRPGLDNSPLHF. The full variable domain, in which reference TRBV18 and TRBJ1-6 provide the parts outside the CDR3, is NAGVMQNPRHLVRRRGQEARLRCSPMKGHSHVYWYRQLPEEGLKFMVYLQKENIIDESGMPKERFSAEFPKEGPSILRIQQVVRGDSAAYFCASSPRPGLDNSPLHFGNGTRLTVT.

V is TRBV30 and J is TRBJ2-5; 7 positions match TRBD2. The CDR3 has 13 amino acids. J lost 4 bases, V lost 3 bases, and 5 bases had no gene match. CDR1 and CDR2 from the germline V gene are GTSNPN and SVGIG (reference sequence). In nucleotides, the CDR3 is TGTGCCTGGAGAAAGGGGAGGGGAGAGACCCAGTACTTC. Translation gives CAWRKGRGETQYF. The full variable domain, completed using reference TRBV30 and TRBJ2-5, is SQTIHQWPATLVQPVGSPLSLECTVEGTSNPNLYWYRQAAGRGLQLLFYSVGIGQISSEVPQNLSASRPQDRQFILSSKKLLLSDSGFYLCAWRKGRGETQYFGPGTRLLVL.

This rearrangement joins TRBV19 to TRBJ2-5; 7 nucleotides match TRBD1. Trimming cost V 9 bases and J 0 bases; bases outside gene matches: 4. CDR1 is LNHDA and CDR2 is SQIVND in the germline V gene (reference sequence). The CDR3 loop spans 13 amino acids. CDR3 in DNA: TGTGCCAGGGGGACAGATTACCAAGAGACCCAGTACTTC. Amino acid sequence: CARGTDYQETQYF.

This chain uses TRBV6-4 with TRBJ2-1; weak D call: TRBD2 (6 bases). Trimming stripped 4 bases from V and 0 bases from J, with 13 bases between. CDR1 is MRHNA and CDR2 is SNTAGT in the germline V gene. CDR3 length equals 16 residues. CDR3 nucleotides: TGTGCCAGCAGTGCAGGAGGGCTGAGCTCCTACAATGAGCAGTTCTTC. As protein: CASSAGGLSSYNEQFF.

The rearrangement links TRBV12-5 to TRBJ2-1; D remains unclear. Germline V gives CDR1 LGHNT, CDR2 FRNRAP. Trimming took off 8 bases at V and 7 bases at J, with 9 bases between the two ends. The CDR3 covers 11 residues. CDR3: CASSARNEQFF. The DNA of the CDR3 is TGTGCTAGTTCCGCCCGGAATGAGCAGTTCTTC.

This clone occurred once. The CDR3 bases are TGTGCCAGCAGCTTGAGTAGTTTCCCTGAGACCCAGTACTTC. This sequence encodes CASSLSSFPETQYF. The genes are TRBV7-6 and TRBJ2-5; D uncertain. This CDR3 spans 14 amino acids. The germline gives CDR1 SGHVS, CDR2 FNYEAQ. V was shortened by 3 bases and J by 5 bases, with 13 bases between the two germline ends. The variable domain in full, completed from reference TRBV7-6 and TRBJ2-5, reads GAGVSQSPRYKVTKRGQDVALRCDPISGHVSLYWYRQALGQGPEFLTYFNYEAQQDKSGLPNDRFSAERPEGSISTLTIQRTEQRDSAMYRCASSLSSFPETQYFGPGTRLLVL.

The V and J genes are TRBV10-3 and TRBJ1-5; tentatively, D is TRBD1 (6 bases). CDR1 and CDR2 (germline): ENHRY, SYGVKD. With 0 bases removed from V and 6 bases from J, the gap between germline ends came to 15 bases. The CDR3 consists of 16 residues. CDR3 loop: CAISESMTGGGQPQHF. The CDR3 region has the DNA TGTGCCATCAGTGAGTCGATGACAGGAGGAGGTCAGCCCCAGCATTTT.

J is TRBJ2-5 and V is TRBV11-2; 8 nucleotides align to TRBD2. Germline CDR1 reads SGHAT; CDR2 reads FQNNGV. The CDR3 runs 15 residues. The J segment lost 0 bases and the V segment lost 0 bases, leaving 0 bases of the junction unmatched. This chain's CDR3 is CASSLDGGDQETQYF. CDR3 DNA: TGTGCCAGCAGCTTAGACGGGGGGGACCAAGAGACCCAGTACTTC.